This TCR beta chain was sequenced for a study of type 1 and type 2 diabetes patients (dated by TCRdb to 2015 to 2016). Study-level background: Nine or ten type 1 diabetes patients, a few type 2 diabetes patients and about 6 nondiabetic controls, all recruited in China, made up the cohort. For the type 1 diabetes patients, the type 2 diabetes patients acted as a disease comparison group. Sequencing of the TCRbeta libraries was paired-end and was performed on Illumina HiSeq 2000 or MiSeq instruments. Throughout the study, CD4 or CD8 MicroBeads on MACS columns were used to positively select CD4+ and CD8+ T cells from PBMCs. In the study, high-throughput sequencing was used to profile TCRbeta repertoires so that type 1 diabetes, type 2 diabetes and nondiabetic individuals could be compared. A total of roughly 19 million paired-end reads was generated across the whole study. When approximately 22-cycle amplification was compared with roughly 24-cycle amplification, V gene usage looked similar, suggesting that primer efficiencies were similar and PCR bias was random. What the work shows at the level of the full study, not this receptor alone: Study groups were not matched for age and gender, which possibly biased interpretation. High diversity was shown by type 2 diabetes repertoires, and the diversity was significantly greater than that of type 1 diabetes repertoires in both CD4+ and CD8+ T cells. Only a few highly-expanded CD4+ clones (median one) were found in type 2 diabetes patients, and these clones made up a median around 4% of reads. Highly correlated V and J gene usage patterns were observed for type 2 diabetes and control samples, with an average of around 0.97 between samples. Because only a limited number of T2D and control samples were sequenced, some T1D-only HECs might also be present in more T2D or control samples.

This clonotype appeared a few times. Its cognate antigen has yet to be identified. No per-base quality is available; no much larger clone lies one base away. CDR3 length: 14 amino acids, cysteine to phenylalanine. The entry retains the CDR3 DNA only, 42 bases that are in frame from base 1. CDR1 MNHEY and CDR2 SMNVEV were looked up in the germline V gene (reference sequence). Relative to germline, V is 5 bases shorter and J is 2 bases shorter, with 13 bases between their ends. Reads for this sample came from an Illumina MiSeq. Genomic DNA from sorted T cell subsets was used as template for TCRbeta CDR3 amplification. Multiplex PCR with 30 forward and 13 reverse primers amplified the TCRbeta CDR3 region. AMPure XP beads were used to purify the PCR products, after which a second roughly 25-cycle PCR added indices and adaptors. Before sequencing, libraries were gel-purified with the QIAquick Gel Extraction Kit. As for the authors' bioinformatics: FLASH was used to merge paired-end reads, and IgBLAST was used to align the merged reads to IMGT V, D and J germline references. Reads with below 70% alignment identity to germline references were discarded, and about 10,000,000 reads were retained study-wide. CDR3 boundaries, reading frame and productivity were assigned according to IMGT definitions. Highly-expanded clones were defined as clones making up 1% or more of reads, and normalized Shannon entropy was used to measure diversity. Group differences in Shannon entropy were tested with unpaired two-tailed t-tests. TCRdb trimmed the raw reads at Q25, called clones with MiXCR and kept productive beta chains. CDR3 protein duplicates are merged, each entry listing the most common genes and DNA. The V and J calls here are based on TCRdb, not the publication. Within this sample are approximately 260,000 distinct CDR3 sequences, with around 47% of them counted one time only. The ten most abundant clones make up roughly 13% of the sample.

Standard classification criteria for type 1 or type 2 diabetes were met by all diabetic patients, and glucose and C-peptide were assessed by WHO-recommended methods. Donors with other autoimmune diseases or infections within the previous four weeks were excluded. From each participant, ten milliliters of peripheral blood were collected. PBMCs were isolated with LymphoPrep density separation. The sequence derives from a man aged 18 to 30 with type 2 diabetes. The chain links TRBV27 with TRBJ2-7, with a weak D call of TRBD1 (5 bases match). Material: peripheral blood mononuclear cells (PBMCs). The nucleotide sequence is TGTGCCAGCAGTAATTCAGGGAAGCCCTACGAGCAGTACTTC. Its protein is CASSNSGKPYEQYF.